This T cell receptor beta chain was documented in a study of lymphopenia after photon versus proton radiotherapy. Findings and limits, study-wide: Larger post-nadir TCR diversity loss correlated inversely with survival in deceased patients. After the lymphocyte nadir, photon-treated repertoires showed oligoclonal expansion, especially of CD8+ Temra cells. Photon-treated patients lost naive T cells and TCR diversity; proton-treated stayed stable.

Profiled with immunoSEQ multiplex PCR; TCRdb holds only in-frame clones, not every one. This table holds about 30,000 clones, 94% found once. As for this clone: Its antigen is not known.

The origin of this receptor is a woman in her 50s with cholangiocarcinoma. The sequenced sample was peripheral blood, obtained from a patient treated with photon-based radiotherapy.

The CDR3 region is CASSKPGQGNAQHF. The CDR3 bases are TGTGCCAGCAGCAAACCGGGACAGGGGAATGCCCAGCATTTT. The rearrangement uses TRBV7-2 and TRBJ1-5; 10 bases line up with TRBD1. The CDR3 is 14 amino acids. The germline CDR1 and CDR2 sequences are SGHTA and FQGNSA. V shed 5 bases and J 11 bases; nucleotides not matched to a gene: 9.